Below are 21 T cell receptor beta chains sequenced from a single sample in a study of shared clonotypes between healthy human individuals. This table comes from immunoSEQ multiplex PCR, and its TCRdb copy is limited to in-frame clones, with some not included. Counted here are about 380,000 clones, 90% to 98% occurring once; the ten biggest clones make up about 0.32%. The sample taken for sequencing was memory CD8+ T cells sorted from blood. Specified subset: CD45RO+ cells pooled with CCR7-negative TemRA cells. These receptors all stem from a man aged 25 to 40 in good health.

V is TRBV5-4 and J is TRBJ2-7, with D perhaps matching TRBD2 (5 bases). Looked up from germline, CDR1 is SGHNT and CDR2 is YYREEE (reference sequence). V lost 0 bases and J 3 bases, leaving 13 bases between the germline ends. The CDR3 length is 15 residues. The CDR3 loop reads CASSLGASTNYEQYF. The CDR3 nucleotides are TGTGCCAGCAGCTTGGGGGCTAGCACAAACTACGAGCAGTACTTC.

Points on this clone: Other DNA sequences from this sample encode an identical CDR3 as well. The chain employs TRBV30 and TRBJ2-7; 7 nucleotides match TRBD1. Germline loops: CDR1 GTSNPN, CDR2 SVGIG (reference sequence). CDR3 length equals 14 residues. After removal of 0 bases from V and 2 bases from J, the junction contained 4 bases not matched to a gene. The CDR3 loop is CAWSVGQGAYEQYF. In DNA form, the CDR3 reads TGTGCCTGGAGTGTGGGGCAGGGGGCCTACGAGCAGTACTTC.

This chain links TRBV11-2 with TRBJ2-1, with D perhaps assigned TRBD1 or TRBD2 (6 bases each). Per germline, CDR1 SGHAT and CDR2 FQNNGV. CDR3 size: 14 residues. V lost 5 bases to trimming and J lost 11 bases, with 19 bases between them. The CDR3 DNA reads as TGTGCCAGCAGCCCCCTGACAGGAGGGAGCCAGCAGTTCTTC. Its protein product is CASSPLTGGSQQFF.

This chain links TRBV7-9 with TRBJ2-3, with 8 bases fitting TRBD2. The CDR3 runs 16 residues. V dropped 5 bases and J dropped 2; count of bases not matched to a gene: 9. Looked up from germline, CDR1 is SEHNR and CDR2 is FQNEAQ (reference sequence). The CDR3 region is CASSRGSGSDTDTQYF. CDR3 bases: TGTGCCAGCAGCCGGGGCAGCGGGAGTGACACAGATACGCAGTATTTT.

V usage is TRBV27 and J usage is TRBJ2-7, with TRBD2 matching over 14 bases. Germline V lookup: CDR1 MNHEY, CDR2 SMNVEV (reference sequence). This CDR3 is built from 18 residues. V lost 2 bases, J lost 1 base, and 7 bases stayed unmatched. The CDR3 protein is CASSLKGRLAGGSYEQYF. The CDR3, as DNA: TGTGCCAGCAGTTTAAAAGGCCGACTAGCGGGAGGGTCCTACGAGCAGTACTTC.

The chain carries TRBV14 and TRBJ2-3; possible D gene TRBD2, 5 bases. This CDR3 is 14 amino acids long. V lost 4 bases, J lost 2 bases, and 10 bases lay in between. Germline lookup yields CDR1 SGHDN and CDR2 FVKESK. CDR3 DNA sequence: TGTGCCAGCAGCCTGAGGGCCAACACAGATACGCAGTATTTT. Amino acids: CASSLRANTDTQYF. The entire variable domain, with the rest obtained from reference TRBV14 and TRBJ2-3, is as follows: EAGVTQFPSHSVIEKGQTVTLRCDPISGHDNLYWYRRVMGKEIKFLLHFVKESKQDESGMPNNRFLAERTGGTYSTLKVQPAELEDSGVYFCASSLRANTDTQYFGPGTRLTVL.

The chain has TRBV27 and TRBJ1-5; D is unresolved. V dropped 8 bases and J dropped 2 bases, with 4 bases sitting between them. Per the germline V gene, CDR1 is MNHEY and CDR2 is SMNVEV (reference sequence). The CDR3 totals 11 residues. As DNA, the CDR3 is TGTGCCAGCCAGGGCAATCAGCCCCAGCATTTT. Translating gives CASQGNQPQHF.

This clone was picked up a small number of times. This chain joins TRBV6-5 and TRBJ1-2; 8 bases align to TRBD1. The CDR3 consists of 15 residues. V lost 7 bases, J lost 6 bases, and 13 bases stayed unmatched. From germline, CDR1 is MNHEY and CDR2 SVGAGI. The CDR3 DNA sequence: TGTGCCAGCACCACAGGGGGGGGCGCGGTCCATGGCTACACCTTC. Translating gives CASTTGGGAVHGYTF.

J is TRBJ1-1 and V is TRBV27, with D perhaps TRBD1 (6 bases). The V gene's germline CDR1 is MNHEY and CDR2 SMNVEV (reference sequence). The CDR3 runs to 13 residues. V shed 4 bases and J shed 5 bases, with 11 bases lying between them. CDR3: CASSWRGMTEAFF. CDR3 nucleotide sequence: TGTGCCAGCAGTTGGAGGGGGATGACTGAAGCTTTCTTT.

The V gene is TRBV4-1, the J gene TRBJ2-1; D uncertain. The V gene lost 2 bases and the J gene lost 7 bases, with 6 bases spanning the gap. The CDR3 is made up of 12 amino acids. Germline V gives CDR1 MGHRA, CDR2 YSYEKL. The CDR3 region is CASSQLGNEQFF. CDR3 coding DNA: TGCGCCAGCAGCCAACTAGGGAATGAGCAGTTCTTC.

The V call is TRBV5-1, the J call TRBJ1-1; the D is unclear. The CDR3 runs to 14 residues. V was clipped by 2 bases and J by 5 bases, with 13 bases between them. Germline assignment: CDR1 SGHRS and CDR2 YFSETQ. This CDR3 is CASSLRTSGTEAFF. The CDR3 nucleotides read TGCGCCAGCAGCTTAAGGACGAGCGGGACTGAAGCTTTCTTT.

This rearrangement joins TRBV19 to TRBJ2-4, with 9 nucleotides matching TRBD1. The CDR3 is made up of 14 amino acids. V lost 8 bases to trimming and J lost 7 bases; unmatched junction nucleotides: 9. The germline CDR1 and CDR2 sequences are LNHDA and SQIVND (reference sequence). For the CDR3, the DNA is TGTGCCAGTTCCTCGACAGGGGGAGGGAACATTCAGTACTTC. Translated: CASSSTGGGNIQYF.

This chain joins TRBV10-2 and TRBJ2-7, with 11 bases lining up with TRBD2. After removal of 2 bases from V and 2 bases from J, the junction contained 2 bases not matched to a gene. Germline V gives CDR1 WSHSY, CDR2 SAAADI. CDR3 length equals 15 residues. CDR3 in DNA: TGCGCCAGCAGTGAGGTAGCGGGAGGGGCCTACGAGCAGTACTTC. Translating gives CASSEVAGGAYEQYF.

The genes are TRBV5-4 and TRBJ2-7; D unresolved. The CDR3 covers 14 residues. Trimming removed 3 bases at V and 2 bases at J, with 12 bases between. Germline loops: CDR1 SGHNT, CDR2 YYREEE (reference sequence). CDR3 protein: CASSCCPTAYEQYF. CDR3 bases: TGTGCCAGCAGCTGTTGCCCGACGGCCTACGAGCAGTACTTC.

The rearrangement joins TRBV5-6 to TRBJ1-5; 8 bases match TRBD1. V shed 3 bases, J shed 4 bases, and the junction held 3 bases outside the gene matches. Looked up from germline, CDR1 is SGHDT and CDR2 is YYEEEE. There are 14 residues in the CDR3. CDR3 sequence (DNA): TGTGCCAGCAGCTCCGGGACAGGTAATCAGCCCCAGCATTTT. Translated, it gives CASSSGTGNQPQHF. The complete variable domain, with remaining parts taken from reference TRBV5-6 and TRBJ1-5, reads DAGVTQSPTHLIKTRGQQVTLRCSPKSGHDTVSWYQQALGQGPQFIFQYYEEEERQRGNFPDRFSGHQFPNYSSELNVNALLLGDSALYLCASSSGTGNQPQHFGDGTRLSIL.

The rearrangement uses TRBV6-1 and TRBJ2-7; TRBD1 matches at 7 bases. The CDR3 covers 14 residues. The J segment lost 3 bases and the V segment lost 2 bases, leaving 4 bases of the junction unmatched. In germline, CDR1 is MNHNS, CDR2 SASEGT. The CDR3 region is CASSESGQIYEQYF. The CDR3 region has the DNA TGTGCCAGCAGTGAATCGGGACAGATCTACGAGCAGTACTTC.

The J gene is TRBJ1-2, the V gene TRBV6-1; the D is unclear. V shed 6 bases and J shed 3 bases, with 11 bases lying between them. CDR3 size: 13 residues. CDR1 is MNHNS and CDR2 is SASEGT in the germline V gene. The CDR3 DNA reads as TGTGCCAGCAGGCTAGGCGGGGACTATGGCTACACCTTC. Its protein product is CASRLGGDYGYTF.

V is TRBV11-2 and J is TRBJ2-7; D not resolved. Per germline, CDR1 SGHAT and CDR2 FQNNGV. This CDR3 is built from 13 residues. V gave up 3 bases and J gave up 0 bases, with 6 bases separating them. The DNA for the CDR3 is TGTGCCAGCAGCTTCGTCCCCTCCTACGAGCAGTACTTC. Protein product: CASSFVPSYEQYF.

This sequence joins TRBV28 and TRBJ2-3; the match to TRBD1 covers 9 bases. Germline V lookup: CDR1 MDHEN, CDR2 SYDVKM. The V gene end was trimmed by 5 bases and the J gene end by 4 bases; junction bases not matched to a gene: 10. The length of the CDR3 is 16 residues. CDR3 sequence reads: CASSPPGQGMADTQYF. The CDR3 DNA reads TGTGCCAGCAGTCCCCCGGGACAGGGTATGGCAGATACGCAGTATTTT.

The chain employs TRBV5-8 and TRBJ2-5, with 8 bases fitting TRBD2. V gave up 3 bases and J gave up 5 bases; unmatched junction bases: 6. Germline CDR1 is SGHTS and CDR2 is YDEGEE. The CDR3 runs 14 residues. The CDR3 sequence is CASSSVGRGETQYF. The CDR3 DNA is TGTGCCAGCAGCTCCGTCGGGAGGGGGGAGACCCAGTACTTC.

The chain uses TRBV7-2 and TRBJ2-7; 8 bases map to TRBD2. J lost 0 bases, V lost 1 base, and 8 bases had no gene match. Germline V CDR1 and CDR2: SGHTA, FQGNSA. This CDR3 region has 17 residues. As DNA, the CDR3 is TGTGCCAGCAGCTTAGGAATTCCGGGACTAGTCTCCTACGAGCAGTACTTC. This encodes CASSLGIPGLVSYEQYF.